The rows below give T cell receptor beta chains drawn from one sample of a study of blood T cell repertoires in COVID-19. Profiled with immunoSEQ multiplex PCR; TCRdb holds only in-frame clones, not every one. The sample lists over 130,000 clones, under 90% occurring once. The sample was PBMCs or T cells enriched from blood (not recorded which). Receptors originate from a man aged 50-60 years in a cohort exposed to, infected with or recovered from COVID-19 (not recorded which). The CDR3 runs from the conserved cysteine through the conserved F or W. D genes are given only for firm matches. Rows may omit the clone size; those that give it use once, few, many or a size class.

NA,few,13,TRBJ2-7,TRBV4-3,TGCGCCAGCAGCCTAACTGCGGGGAACGAGCAGTACTTC,CASSLTAGNEQYF
NA,NA,16,TRBJ2-2,TRBV18,TGTGCCAGCTCACCCGAGAGGCCTATGAACACCGGGGAGCTGTTTTTT,CASSPERPMNTGELFF
NA,NA,15,TRBJ1-2,TRBV5-1,TGCGCCAGCAGCTCGGACACTTCGTCTGGGGATGGCTACACCTTC,CASSSDTSSGDGYTF
NA,NA,12,TRBJ1-2,TRBV6-5,TGTGCCAGCAGTTATCGTAACTATGGCTACACCTTC,CASSYRNYGYTF
NA,once,14,TRBJ1-2,TRBV5-4,TGTGCCAGCAGCTTGTTTGGGAGTAACTATGGCTACACCTTC,CASSLFGSNYGYTF
TRBD1,NA,14,TRBJ1-4,TRBV2,TGTGCCAGCAGTATACAGGGGGGTCGGGAAAAACTGTTTTTT,CASSIQGGREKLFF
NA,NA,16,TRBJ2-7,TRBV4-3,TGCGCCAGCAGCCAAGATAGGCAGGGTGATACCTACGAGCAGTACTTC,CASSQDRQGDTYEQYF
NA,NA,14,TRBJ1-6,TRBV14,TGTGCCAGCAGCCAAGCAGGGCTGGCGTCACCCCTCCACTTT,CASSQAGLASPLHF
NA,once,15,TRBJ2-4,TRBV6-2/TRBV6-3,TGTGCCAGCAGTTACTCCGACTTAGCCAAAAACATTCAGTACTTC,CASSYSDLAKNIQYF
NA,NA,13,TRBJ1-5,TRBV19,TGTGCCAGTACCTGGACAGGCAATCAGCCCCAGCATTTT,CASTWTGNQPQHF
TRBD2,NA,14,TRBJ2-3,TRBV5-1,TGCGCCAGCCTAGCGGGGGTAGGGGCAGATACGCAGTATTTT,CASLAGVGADTQYF
TRBD2,many,16,TRBJ2-1,TRBV2,TGTGCCAGCAGTGTGATGCGGGGGGATCCCTACAATGAGCAGTTCTTC,CASSVMRGDPYNEQFF
TRBD1,NA,12,TRBJ1-2,TRBV27,TGTGCCAGCAGGGGGACAGGGACCGGCTACACCTTC,CASRGTGTGYTF
TRBD2,NA,15,TRBJ2-2,TRBV4-3,TGCGCCAGCAGCCAGGGACTAAGAAGCACCGGGGAGCTGTTTTTT,CASSQGLRSTGELFF
NA,NA,14,TRBJ1-3,TRBV7-9,TGTGCCAGCAGCGTACAGTCGGCTGGAAACACCATATATTTT,CASSVQSAGNTIYF
NA,NA,14,TRBJ1-1,TRBV5-1,TGCGCCAGCAGTGGAGGACAGACCCACGCTGAAGCTTTCTTT,CASSGGQTHAEAFF
TRBD1,few,16,TRBJ2-2,TRBV28,TGTGCCAGCAGTTCCTCCCGGGCCCAGGGGGCCGGGGAGCTGTTTTTT,CASSSSRAQGAGELFF
TRBD2,once,15,TRBJ2-7,TRBV4-1,TGCGCCAGCAGCCAAACCAGCGGGAGAGGAAGCGAGCAGTACTTC,CASSQTSGRGSEQYF
NA,NA,13,TRBJ1-5,TRBV6-5,TGTGCCAGCAGTTACCAATGGAGACAGCCCCAGCATTTT,CASSYQWRQPQHF
TRBD2,NA,15,TRBJ2-7,TRBV4-1,TGCGCCAGCAGCCAAGATGAGGGAGGGTATGGCGAGCAGTACTTC,CASSQDEGGYGEQYF
NA,NA,13,TRBJ1-5,TRBV7-2,TGTGCCAGCAGCTTAGCTACAGCTCAGCCCCAGCATTTT,CASSLATAQPQHF
NA,NA,14,TRBJ2-3,TRBV7-2,TGTGCCAGCAGCTTAGTAGGACACGTAGATACGCAGTATTTT,CASSLVGHVDTQYF
TRBD1,NA,15,TRBJ1-2,TRBV9,TGTGCCAGCAGCGTAGATCCAGGGGGTTTCTATGGCTACACCTTC,CASSVDPGGFYGYTF
TRBD2,once,15,TRBJ2-5,TRBV7-3,TGTGCCAGCAGCCCCACTAGCGGGAGCTTGGAGACCCAGTACTTC,CASSPTSGSLETQYF
TRBD1,NA,16,TRBJ2-1,TRBV6-6,TGTGCCAGCAGTCCGGGAAGGGGGCTCTCCTACAATGAGCAGTTCTTC,CASSPGRGLSYNEQFF
NA,few,14,TRBJ2-3,TRBV18,TGTGCCAGCTCACTAGGGAGGAGCACAGATACGCAGTATTTT,CASSLGRSTDTQYF
TRBD2,NA,16,TRBJ2-1,TRBV5-1,TGCGCCAGCAGCGGTCTAGCGGGAGCCACAAGGGATGAGCAGTTCTTC,CASSGLAGATRDEQFF
NA,NA,13,TRBJ1-2,TRBV28,TGTGCCAGTTCAGGGGCCGTATACTATGGCTACACCTTC,CASSGAVYYGYTF
TRBD1,NA,15,TRBJ2-2,TRBV6-2/TRBV6-3,TGTGCCAGCAGCCAGGACAGGGGCAACACCGGGGAGCTGTTTTTT,CASSQDRGNTGELFF
TRBD2,NA,17,TRBJ2-3,TRBV7-6,TGTGCCAGCAGCTTAGCCGGGAGCGGGGGGTTACAGGTTTCGCAGTATTTT,CASSLAGSGGLQVSQYF
TRBD1,NA,21,TRBJ1-5,TRBV3-1/TRBV3-2,TGTGCCAGCAGCCAAGTCGTGGGGACAGGGGGCGAATCAAATAGCAATCAGCCCCAGCATTTT,CASSQVVGTGGESNSNQPQHF
NA,NA,15,TRBJ2-2,TRBV19,TGTGCCAGTAGTATAGGGTCGGCGAACACCGGGGAGCTGTTTTTT,CASSIGSANTGELFF
TRBD1,NA,14,TRBJ2-7,TRBV6-2/TRBV6-3,TGTGCCAGCAGTCGGCTGACAGGGGTGGGCGAGCAGTACTTC,CASSRLTGVGEQYF
NA,NA,14,TRBJ1-3,TRBV30,TGTGCCTGGAGGGGGGGTTTTGGCTGGGACACCATATATTTT,CAWRGGFGWDTIYF
NA,once,14,TRBJ2-7,TRBV5-1,TGCGCCAGCAGCTTGGGAACAGAACCCTACGAGCAGTACTTC,CASSLGTEPYEQYF
NA,NA,14,TRBJ2-3,TRBV7-6,TGTGCCAGCAGCATGGTGGCGGGAACAGATACGCAGTATTTT,CASSMVAGTDTQYF
TRBD1,NA,22,TRBJ2-2,TRBV19,TGTGCCAGTAGATCTTCGATGGGGTTGGACAGGGGGGCGATCCCCGGGACCGGGGAGCTGTTTTTT,CASRSSMGLDRGAIPGTGELFF
TRBD1,NA,13,TRBJ1-5,TRBV10-3,TGTGCCATCATGGAGGGGGCAAATCAGCCCCAGCATTTT,CAIMEGANQPQHF
TRBD1,once,16,TRBJ2-1,TRBV6-1,TGTGCCAGCAGTGAATCTCCGGGACAGGTCTACAATGAGCAGTTCTTC,CASSESPGQVYNEQFF
NA,NA,14,TRBJ1-2,TRBV7-2,TGTGCCAGCAGCTTGGATTCCACAGAATGGGGCTACACCTTC,CASSLDSTEWGYTF
NA,NA,16,TRBJ2-5,TRBV5-4,TGTGCCAGCAGCTTCCCGGACAAAGTGTACCAAGAGACCCAGTACTTC,CASSFPDKVYQETQYF
TRBD1,NA,14,TRBJ1-2,TRBV28,TGTGCCAGCAGTTACCGGGACAGGACTAATGGCTACACCTTC,CASSYRDRTNGYTF
NA,NA,13,TRBJ2-5,TRBV10-3,TGTGCCATCAGTCGCTGGGAGCAAGAGACCCAGTACTTC,CAISRWEQETQYF
TRBD2,NA,15,TRBJ2-3,TRBV9,TGTGCCAGCAGCGCAGGTAGCGGGCAAACAGATACGCAGTATTTT,CASSAGSGQTDTQYF
TRBD2,NA,14,TRBJ2-5,TRBV6-5,TGTGCCAGCACCTCGGGGGGGCAGGCTCAGACCCAGTACTTC,CASTSGGQAQTQYF